The present T cell receptor (beta chain) was sequenced within a study of Ad26.COV2.S vaccination and SARS-CoV-2 variants. This clone was seen only a few times. The sample's treatment: 15 to 20 received Ad26.COV2.S at low or high dose, single or two shots; about five received placebo; per-sample allocation not given. After the first vaccine or placebo injection, samples were drawn on day 63. Recruitment in Boston yielded a donor of adult age, 18-55 years. The germline V and J ends were trimmed by 0 bases and 5 bases, with 4 bases remaining between them. The CDR3 has 12 amino acids. From germline, CDR1 is LNHNV and CDR2 YYDKDF (reference sequence). TCRdb keeps only in-frame clones here, not all; method: immunoSEQ multiplex PCR. This table has 400,000 to 500,000 clones, roughly nine tenths appearing once.

This rearrangement joins TRBV15 to TRBJ1-2, with unresolved D. The sequence derives from a person between 18 and 60 years old who received the Ad26.COV2.S COVID-19 vaccine or a placebo. The sample consisted of peripheral blood, taken in a trial of Ad26.COV2.S vaccine versus placebo. In DNA form, the CDR3 reads TGTGCCACCAGCAGAGAAGATTATGGCTACACCTTC. Translation gives CATSREDYGYTF.